This T cell receptor (beta chain) derives from a study of regulatory T cells in long-lasting Graves disease. Study conclusions and caveats: Investigators studied peripheral blood only, not thyroid tissue.

The time point: persistent/refractory GD, antithyroid drugs over 5 years with positive TRAb. The TCR library was made from RNA extracted from PBMCs. Details on this clonotype: The target antigen is unknown.

Arm-PCR with iRepertoire HTBI primers amplified the CDR3 regions for these TCR beta libraries. Each CDR3 protein is one row after TCRdb ran MiXCR on the multiplex PCR reads. The sample gives 400,000 to 600,000 distinct CDR3 sequences, 20% to 25% of which show up once; more than 6% is in the top ten. The TCR originated in a female donor with Graves disease. This specimen consisted of peripheral blood mononuclear cells (PBMCs), obtained when the disease was refractory, from a patient treated with antithyroid drugs.

The DNA for the CDR3 is TGCAGCGTTGCTGGACAACCAAGCTCCTACGAGCAGTACTTC. It yields the protein CSVAGQPSSYEQYF. This chain uses TRBV29-1 with TRBJ2-7; possible D gene TRBD1, 5 bases. The CDR3 runs 14 residues. Deletions cut 4 bases from V and 0 bases from J, with 13 bases between. The germline V gene encodes CDR1 SQVTM and CDR2 ANQGSEA.